What follows are 31 T cell receptor beta chains derived from one specimen sequenced in a study of human T cells and chemical hapten exposure. Stated time point: patch test 2, 6 weeks after DPC sensitization. Regarding treatment: therapeutic diphenylcyclopropenone sensitization with weekly scalp DPC. Each CDR3 protein is one row after TCRdb ran MiXCR on the RACE reads. The sample has a few hundred thousand distinct CDR3 sequences, about 6% seen once. The sequenced sample was whole blood, obtained in connection with sensitization to the hapten diphenylcyclopropenone (DPC). Receptors originate from a woman between 18 and 29 years old with alopecia areata. Some clones in this sample may be carry-over from other donors' samples.

This clonotype was seen at least ten times. This chain joins TRBV12-5 and TRBJ1-2; 7 bases align to TRBD1. This CDR3 spans 17 amino acids. V lost 2 bases to trimming and J lost 4 bases; unmatched junction nucleotides: 13. The germline V gene encodes CDR1 LGHNT and CDR2 FRNRAP. The CDR3 loop is CASGLTNDRAACYGYTF. CDR3 nucleotides: TGTGCTAGTGGTTTGACGAATGACAGGGCGGCGTGCTATGGCTACACCTTC.

V gene TRBV20-1 combines with J gene TRBJ2-7, with 8 bases matching TRBD2. The germline gives CDR1 DFQATT, CDR2 SNEGSKA (reference sequence). This CDR3 is 14 amino acids long. V lost 5 bases, J lost 3 bases, and 9 bases stayed unmatched. In nucleotides, the CDR3 is TGCAGTGCTCCCGGGCTAGCGGGTAGCTACGAGCAGTACTTC. This gives the protein CSAPGLAGSYEQYF.

The rearrangement links TRBV12-3 or TRBV12-4 to TRBJ2-3, with D tentatively TRBD2 (6 bases). CDR3 size: 13 residues. V lost 4 bases to trimming and J lost 5 bases, with 10 bases between them. The DNA for the CDR3 is TGTGCCAGCAGTTACGAGGGACTAGATACGCAGTATTTT. Protein: CASSYEGLDTQYF.

In this sample, this clonotype turned up a few times. V gene TRBV3-1 combines with J gene TRBJ1-6; TRBD1 is a possible D gene (6 bases). Looked up from germline, CDR1 is LGHDT and CDR2 is YNNKEL (reference sequence). The CDR3 runs 14 residues. Trimming removed 4 bases at V and 9 bases at J, with 13 bases between. The CDR3 DNA is TGTGCCAGCAGCCCACAGGGATTGGGTTCACCCCTCCACTTT. The encoded protein is CASSPQGLGSPLHF.

This clonotype was seen at least ten times. This sequence joins TRBV6-5 and TRBJ1-5; D is uncertain. V was shortened by 0 bases and J by 5 bases, with 11 bases between the two germline ends. The CDR3 is 15 amino acids. Germline CDR1 reads MNHEY; CDR2 reads SVGAGI. CDR3 residues: CASSYSQSGDQPQHF. In DNA, the CDR3 is TGTGCCAGCAGTTACTCCCAAAGTGGCGATCAGCCCCAGCATTTT.

At least ten counts were recorded for this clonotype. The chain links TRBV5-1 to TRBJ2-2; D is ambiguous. The ends were cut back, 4 bases at V and 1 base at J, with 8 bases in the middle. CDR1 and CDR2 (germline): SGHRS, YFSETQ. CDR3 length: 14 amino acids. Written as DNA, the CDR3 is TGCGCCAGCAGCCTTACATTGAACACCGGGGAGCTGTTTTTT. It specifies CASSLTLNTGELFF.

The chain recombines TRBV12-5 with TRBJ2-6, with D unresolved. The V end lost 5 bases, the J end lost 0 bases, and 2 bases lay between the germline ends. The V gene's germline CDR1 is LGHNT and CDR2 FRNRAP. CDR3 length: 13 residues. CDR3 nucleotides: TGTGCTAGTGGTCGCTCTGGGGCCAACGTCCTGACTTTC. This gives the protein CASGRSGANVLTF.

CDR3 sequence (DNA): TGCGCCAGCAGCTTGGTAGCGGGGGCTTACAATGAGCAGTTCTTC. It is translated as CASSLVAGAYNEQFF. The chain uses TRBV5-1 and TRBJ2-1, with TRBD2 identical over 9 bases. This CDR3 has 15 amino acids. Germline V gene lookup returns CDR1 SGHRS and CDR2 YFSETQ. V lost 0 bases, J lost 4 bases, and 2 bases stayed unmatched.

The chain recombines TRBV3-1 with TRBJ2-1, with 8 nucleotides matching TRBD2. The CDR3 is 14 amino acids. Germline loops: CDR1 LGHDT, CDR2 YNNKEL (reference sequence). J lost 15 bases, V lost 7 bases, and 17 bases had no gene match. The CDR3 loop reads CASTLSGGPVLRFF. The CDR3 DNA sequence: TGTGCCAGCACCCTCAGCGGGGGCCCAGTCCTTCGGTTCTTC.

This clonotype was observed a handful of times. The rearrangement links TRBV6-2 or TRBV6-3 to TRBJ2-7; TRBD2 matches at 12 bases. The CDR3 sequence is 15 residues long. Germline V gives CDR1 MNHEY, CDR2 SVGEGT. The junction had 4 bases not matched to a gene; V was cut back by 4 bases and J by 3 bases. CDR3 residues: CASSSRTSGDYEQYF. DNA of the CDR3: TGTGCCAGCAGTTCCCGGACTAGCGGGGACTACGAGCAGTACTTC.

V usage is TRBV20-1 and J usage is TRBJ2-1; D might be TRBD1 or TRBD2, each matching 6 bases. The germline V gene has CDR1 DFQATT and CDR2 SNEGSKA (reference sequence). The V gene lost 1 base and the J gene lost 2 bases, with 18 bases spanning the gap. CDR3 size: 17 residues. CDR3 nucleotide sequence: TGCAGTGCTAGAGTAGAGGCGGGGACACCCACCTACAATGAGCAGTTCTTC. Amino acid sequence: CSARVEAGTPTYNEQFF.

The V gene is TRBV7-9, the J gene TRBJ2-7, with D possibly matching TRBD2 (7 bases). Germline-derived CDR1 and CDR2 are SEHNR and FQNEAQ (reference sequence). V lost 5 bases and J lost 7, with 18 bases in between. The CDR3 is made up of 14 amino acids. The CDR3: CASSLRAGAGEQYF. Written as DNA, the CDR3 is TGTGCCAGCAGCCTACGGGCGGGGGCTGGAGAGCAGTACTTC.

This clonotype occurred many times. V is TRBV7-9 and J is TRBJ1-2; D uncertain. V lost 6 bases, J lost 6 bases, and 11 bases lay in between. The CDR3 has 12 amino acids. Germline CDR1 SEHNR, CDR2 FQNEAQ (reference sequence). CDR3 residues: CASSWQVDGYTF. The CDR3 region has the DNA TGTGCCAGCAGTTGGCAGGTGGATGGCTACACCTTC. The full variable domain, its missing parts supplied by reference TRBV7-9 and TRBJ1-2, is DTGVSQNPRHKITKRGQNVTFRCDPISEHNRLYWYRQTLGQGPEFLTYFQNEAQLEKSRLLSDRFSAERPKGSFSTLEIQRTEQGDSAMYLCASSWQVDGYTFGSGTRLTVV.

This clonotype appeared many times. J is TRBJ2-1 and V is TRBV7-2; no reliable D call. From germline, CDR1 is SGHTA and CDR2 FQGNSA. This CDR3 has 12 residues. V was shortened by 3 bases and J by 6 bases, with 6 bases between the two germline ends. The CDR3 region is CASSLESNEQFF. The CDR3 region has the DNA TGTGCCAGCAGCTTGGAGAGCAATGAGCAGTTCTTC. Full variable domain (missing parts from reference TRBV7-2 and TRBJ2-1): GAGVSQSPSNKVTEKGKDVELRCDPISGHTALYWYRQSLGQGLEFLIYFQGNSAPDKSGLPSDRFSAERTGGSVSTLTIQRTQQEDSAVYLCASSLESNEQFFGPGTRLTVL.

This clonotype was picked up a small number of times. The chain has TRBV7-3 and TRBJ2-2; TRBD1 might be the D (6 bases). V was clipped by 5 bases and J by 0 bases, with 13 bases between them. Germline V CDR1 and CDR2: SGHTA, FQGTGA. The CDR3 is 16 residues long. CDR3 region: CASSPYRATNTGELFF. DNA of the CDR3: TGTGCCAGCAGCCCCTACAGGGCTACGAACACCGGGGAGCTGTTTTTT.

The genes are TRBV19 and TRBJ2-7; 7 bases are shared with TRBD1. The germline CDR1 and CDR2 sequences are LNHDA and SQIVND (reference sequence). Germline trimming cut 5 bases from V and 2 bases from J; bases unmatched to any gene: 9. This CDR3 region has 15 residues. CDR3: CASSQQGLGTYEQYF. CDR3 nucleotides: TGTGCCAGTAGTCAACAGGGGCTTGGGACCTACGAGCAGTACTTC.

This clonotype has a handful of counts. The rearrangement joins TRBV9 to TRBJ2-1, with 9 bases matching TRBD2. Trimming cost V 3 bases and J 0 bases; bases outside gene matches: 7. The CDR3 is 17 amino acids. The germline V gene encodes CDR1 SGDLS and CDR2 YYNGEE. The CDR3 sequence: CASSAFLAGSSYNEQFF. The CDR3 DNA follows: TGTGCCAGCAGCGCGTTCCTAGCGGGGAGCTCCTACAATGAGCAGTTCTTC.

At least ten counts were recorded for this clonotype. The chain has TRBV6-6 and TRBJ1-6; tentatively, D is TRBD1 (5 bases). V lost 5 bases and J lost 9, with 17 bases in between. The V gene's germline CDR1 is MNHNY and CDR2 SVGAGI (reference sequence). The CDR3 spans 15 residues. The CDR3, as DNA: TGTGCCAGCAGTACGCCCGGGGCTGGCGTTTCACCCCTCCACTTT. It encodes CASSTPGAGVSPLHF.

This clonotype showed up many times. V usage is TRBV12-3 or TRBV12-4 and J usage is TRBJ1-2; weak D call: TRBD1 (5 bases). The V gene lost 6 bases and the J gene lost 6 bases, with 14 bases spanning the gap. The CDR3 is made up of 13 amino acids. The DNA of the CDR3 is TGTGCCAGCAGCCTAAGTGGGGGAAATGGCTACACCTTC. Its translation is CASSLSGGNGYTF.

The chain couples TRBV5-1 to TRBJ2-5; D is ambiguous. Between the trimmed V and J ends, which lost 0 bases and 2 bases, there was a span of 8 bases. The germline V gene encodes CDR1 SGHRS and CDR2 YFSETQ. This CDR3 comprises 14 residues. The CDR3, as DNA: TGCGCCAGCAGCTTGGGCTCCAAACAAGAGACCCAGTACTTC. This gives the protein CASSLGSKQETQYF.

CDR3 loop: CSATGLSGANVLTF. The CDR3 region has the DNA TGCAGTGCTACAGGACTATCTGGGGCCAACGTCCTGACTTTC. The chain employs TRBV20-1 and TRBJ2-6; perhaps TRBD2 as D (6 bases). CDR1 is DFQATT and CDR2 is SNEGSKA in the germline V gene (reference sequence). The V end was cut by 4 bases, the J end by 1 base, with 8 bases between. The CDR3 loop spans 14 amino acids.

This clonotype showed up many times. DNA of the CDR3: TGTGCCATCAGTGTAAGAGGGGCCCCAGATACGCAGTATTTT. This sequence encodes CAISVRGAPDTQYF. The chain employs TRBV10-3 and TRBJ2-3; D may be TRBD1 or TRBD2 (5 bases each). This CDR3 contains 14 residues. The ends were cut back, 4 bases at V and 4 bases at J, with 12 bases in the middle. Germline V lookup: CDR1 ENHRY, CDR2 SYGVKD.

This clonotype appeared a few times. As DNA, the CDR3 is TGTGCCAGCAGGGAACTAGCGGGGGGGCCCGGTGAGCAGTTCTTC. It translates to CASRELAGGPGEQFF. The V gene is TRBV6-1, the J gene TRBJ2-1, with 13 nucleotides matching TRBD2. The CDR3 extends over 15 amino acids. V was clipped by 6 bases and J by 9 bases; unmatched bases: 8. Germline assignment: CDR1 MNHNS and CDR2 SASEGT.

This clonotype was recorded many times. This rearrangement joins TRBV18 to TRBJ2-5; D may be TRBD1 (6 bases). This CDR3 has 14 amino acids. V was cut by 3 bases and J by 1 base, with 9 bases left in between. CDR1 and CDR2 from the germline V gene are KGHSH and LQKENI. The CDR3 protein is CASSPGATQETQYF. The CDR3 coding sequence is TGTGCCAGCTCACCGGGGGCGACCCAAGAGACCCAGTACTTC. The variable domain in full, completed from reference TRBV18 and TRBJ2-5, reads NAGVMQNPRHLVRRRGQEARLRCSPMKGHSHVYWYRQLPEEGLKFMVYLQKENIIDESGMPKERFSAEFPKEGPSILRIQQVVRGDSAAYFCASSPGATQETQYFGPGTRLLVL.

This clonotype was picked up many times. The rearrangement links TRBV20-1 to TRBJ1-2; tentatively, D is TRBD1 (5 bases). The V end lost 1 base, the J end lost 5 bases, and 11 bases lay between the germline ends. This CDR3 is built from 13 residues. Germline CDR1 and CDR2: DFQATT and SNEGSKA (reference sequence). The CDR3, as DNA: TGCAGTGCTAGAGTAGGGACCGCTTATGGCTACACCTTC. This encodes CSARVGTAYGYTF.

This rearrangement joins TRBV25-1 to TRBJ2-1, with D perhaps assigned TRBD1 or TRBD2 (5 bases each). There are 13 residues in the CDR3. V gave up 6 bases and J gave up 4 bases, with 10 bases separating them. CDR1 is MGHDK and CDR2 is SYGVNS in the germline V gene. The CDR3 reads CASSMGVYNEQFF. In DNA form, the CDR3 reads TGTGCCAGCAGCATGGGGGTTTACAATGAGCAGTTCTTC.

This clonotype was picked up many times. The rearrangement joins TRBV28 to TRBJ2-5; 7 bases line up with TRBD1. With V trimmed by 8 bases and J by 2 bases, 8 bases remained unmatched. The CDR3 runs 14 residues. Germline V gene lookup returns CDR1 MDHEN and CDR2 SYDVKM. The CDR3 DNA reads as TGTGCCAGCGTCTCGCCGGGACAGCAAGAGACCCAGTACTTC. Amino acids: CASVSPGQQETQYF.

The chain links TRBV11-1 to TRBJ2-6; D unresolved. With 5 bases removed from V and 0 bases from J, the gap between germline ends came to 8 bases. CDR3 length: 15 amino acids. The V gene's germline CDR1 is SGHAT and CDR2 FQDESV (reference sequence). CDR3 region: CASSRENSGANVLTF. CDR3 nucleotide sequence: TGTGCCAGCAGCCGAGAAAACTCTGGGGCCAACGTCCTGACTTTC.

The V and J genes are TRBV2 and TRBJ2-5, with a weak D call TRBD2 (6 bases). V lost 3 bases to trimming and J lost 4 bases, with 18 bases between them. Germline lookup yields CDR1 SNHLY and CDR2 FYNNEI. This CDR3 has 16 amino acids. The CDR3 nucleotides are TGTGCCAGCAGTGATTCTGCGGGGCATCTTTCAGAGACCCAGTACTTC. This sequence encodes CASSDSAGHLSETQYF.

The chain recombines TRBV6-5 with TRBJ1-1, with a tentative D call TRBD1 (6 bases). Looked up from germline, CDR1 is MNHEY and CDR2 is SVGAGI. The CDR3 has 15 amino acids. Trimming pared 7 bases from V and 7 bases from J, leaving 22 bases between. The CDR3 reads CASKSSGARGNEAFF. CDR3 in DNA: TGTGCCAGCAAATCCTCGGGGGCCCGGGGGAATGAAGCTTTCTTT.

This clonotype was seen repeatedly, ten times or more. The genes are TRBV7-2 and TRBJ1-6; D is uncertain. Germline lookup yields CDR1 SGHTA and CDR2 FQGNSA. Trimming removed 5 bases at V and 4 bases at J, with 12 bases between. The CDR3 totals 15 residues. CDR3 nucleotide sequence: TGTGCCAGCAGCCCAAGGCCAGATTATAATTCACCCCTCCACTTT. Translated: CASSPRPDYNSPLHF.